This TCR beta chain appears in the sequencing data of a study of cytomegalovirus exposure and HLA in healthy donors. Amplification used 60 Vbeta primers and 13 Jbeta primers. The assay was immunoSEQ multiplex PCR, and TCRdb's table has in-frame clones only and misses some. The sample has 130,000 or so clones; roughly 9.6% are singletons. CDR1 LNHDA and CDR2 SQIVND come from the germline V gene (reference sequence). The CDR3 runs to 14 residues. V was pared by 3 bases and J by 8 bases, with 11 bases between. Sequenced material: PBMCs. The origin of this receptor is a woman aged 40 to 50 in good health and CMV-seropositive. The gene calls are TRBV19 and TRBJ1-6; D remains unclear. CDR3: CASSIRGRDSPLHF. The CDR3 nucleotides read TGTGCCAGTAGTATTCGGGGAAGGGATTCACCCCTCCACTTT.